These 17 T cell receptor beta chains share one sample of origin, sequenced in a study of cytomegalovirus exposure and HLA in healthy donors. The data were produced by immunoSEQ multiplex PCR, yet TCRdb's version contains in-frame clones alone and is incomplete. The repertoire has roughly 150,000 clones, 70% to 90% of them found once; the top ten carry just over 8.5%. What was sequenced was PBMCs. The receptor set was obtained from a man aged 18 to 30 in good health and CMV-seropositive.

The V gene is TRBV9, the J gene TRBJ2-5; a possible D gene is TRBD1 (5 bases). V lost 0 bases and J 4 bases, leaving 13 bases between the germline ends. CDR1 is SGDLS and CDR2 is YYNGEE in the germline V gene. This CDR3 region has 15 residues. The CDR3 is CASSVGLGRGETQYF. The CDR3 DNA is TGTGCCAGCAGCGTAGGGTTAGGTAGGGGAGAGACCCAGTACTTC.

This rearrangement joins TRBV28 to TRBJ2-5; D is perhaps TRBD2 (5 bases). V dropped 3 bases and J dropped 5 bases, with 10 bases sitting between them. From germline, CDR1 is MDHEN and CDR2 SYDVKM. CDR3 size: 13 residues. The CDR3 loop reads CASSFGSLETQYF. CDR3 coding DNA: TGTGCCAGCAGTTTTGGGAGTTTGGAGACCCAGTACTTC.

The chain is built from TRBV9 and TRBJ2-7, with 7 bases identical to TRBD1. CDR3 length: 15 residues. Germline trimming cut 0 bases from V and 6 bases from J; bases unmatched to any gene: 9. CDR1 and CDR2 from the germline V gene are SGDLS and YYNGEE. The CDR3 loop reads CASSVDGTVVFEQYF. CDR3 nucleotide sequence: TGTGCCAGCAGCGTAGACGGGACAGTAGTGTTCGAGCAGTACTTC.

This clone was detected only a few times. The rearrangement joins TRBV30 to TRBJ1-1; a possible D gene is TRBD1 (5 bases). Trimming removed 0 bases from V and 5 bases from J, with 13 bases in between. The CDR3 is 14 residues long. Per the germline V gene, CDR1 is GTSNPN and CDR2 is SVGIG (reference sequence). The CDR3 DNA reads TGTGCCTGGAGTGTACCAGGGCTATGGACTGAAGCTTTCTTT. Amino acids: CAWSVPGLWTEAFF.

This clone was seen ten or more times. This sequence joins TRBV11-3 and TRBJ2-7; possible D gene TRBD2, 6 bases. Germline CDR1 and CDR2: SGHNT and YENEEA. Trimming stripped 3 bases from V and 4 bases from J, with 7 bases between. The CDR3 is 12 amino acids. This chain's CDR3 is CASSFGGYEQYF. The DNA of the CDR3 is TGTGCCAGCAGCTTTGGGGGGTACGAGCAGTACTTC.

The rearrangement links TRBV11-3 to TRBJ2-1, with D possibly being TRBD1 (6 bases). The CDR3 totals 15 residues. Germline V gene sequence: CDR1 SGHNT, CDR2 YENEEA. Trimming shortened V by 5 bases and J by 2 bases, and 13 bases separated the two germline ends. CDR3: CASSKQGRTYNEQFF. The CDR3 bases are TGTGCCAGCAGCAAACAGGGCCGAACCTACAATGAGCAGTTCTTC.

V is TRBV2 and J is TRBJ1-1; 7 positions match TRBD1. This CDR3 has 13 amino acids. V lost 4 bases, J lost 5 bases, and 4 bases stayed unmatched. The germline V gene encodes CDR1 SNHLY and CDR2 FYNNEI. In nucleotides, the CDR3 is TGTGCCAGCAGTGTCACAGGGGAAACTGAAGCTTTCTTT. It translates to CASSVTGETEAFF.

This sequence joins TRBV18 and TRBJ2-5, with 12 nucleotides matching TRBD2. This CDR3 has 16 amino acids. V lost 3 bases, J lost 2 bases, and 4 bases stayed unmatched. CDR1 is KGHSH and CDR2 is LQKENI in the germline V gene. CDR3 region: CASSPLAGGGQETQYF. The CDR3 DNA sequence: TGTGCCAGCTCACCCCTAGCGGGAGGGGGACAAGAGACCCAGTACTTC.

V is TRBV4-2 and J is TRBJ2-7; 9 bases map to TRBD2. After removal of 1 base from V and 2 bases from J, the junction contained 3 bases not matched to a gene. CDR3 length: 15 amino acids. From germline, CDR1 is LGHNA and CDR2 YNFKEQ. The CDR3 DNA follows: TGTGCCAGCAGCCAAGTTGGCGGGAGGGCCTACGAGCAGTACTTC. This gives the protein CASSQVGGRAYEQYF.

This clone was detected a few times. The V call is TRBV2, the J call TRBJ2-7, with a tentative D call TRBD1 (6 bases). The CDR3 contains 15 residues. Per the germline V gene, CDR1 is SNHLY and CDR2 is FYNNEI. V lost 4 bases and J 1 base, leaving 14 bases between the germline ends. CDR3 amino acids: CASSGVNRVSYEQYF. The CDR3 DNA reads TGTGCCAGCAGTGGGGTAAACAGGGTATCCTACGAGCAGTACTTC.

The chain is built from TRBV7-2 and TRBJ2-5; 10 nucleotides agree with TRBD1. CDR3 length: 14 residues. The V gene end was trimmed by 4 bases and the J gene end by 5 bases; junction bases not matched to a gene: 4. Per germline, CDR1 SGHTA and CDR2 FQGNSA. The CDR3 DNA reads as TGTGCCAGCAGCTCGGACAGGGGGTTGGAGACCCAGTACTTC. Amino acid sequence: CASSSDRGLETQYF.

Here the CDR3 reads CASSSDRFTDTQYF. The CDR3 DNA reads as TGTGCCAGCAGCTCGGACAGGTTCACAGATACGCAGTATTTT. The rearrangement joins TRBV7-9 to TRBJ2-3, with 7 bases identical to TRBD1. The CDR3 has 14 amino acids. The junction had 3 bases not matched to a gene; V was cut back by 4 bases and J by 2 bases. CDR1 SEHNR and CDR2 FQNEAQ come from the germline V gene (reference sequence).

This chain connects TRBV7-9 to TRBJ2-2; D may be TRBD2 (5 bases). Germline lookup yields CDR1 SEHNR and CDR2 FQNEAQ (reference sequence). The CDR3 covers 15 residues. V was shortened by 2 bases and J by 4 bases, with 11 bases between the two germline ends. CDR3: CASSLRGRATGELFF. DNA for the CDR3: TGTGCCAGCAGCTTACGAGGGCGGGCCACCGGGGAGCTGTTTTTT.

The chain is built from TRBV11-2 and TRBJ1-1; 7 bases agree with TRBD1. The CDR3 has 12 amino acids. Germline-derived CDR1 and CDR2 are SGHAT and FQNNGV. V shed 4 bases, J shed 7 bases, and the junction held 3 bases outside the gene matches. In nucleotides, the CDR3 is TGTGCCAGCAGCTATAGGGACAGTGAAGCTTTCTTT. Protein: CASSYRDSEAFF.

The chain uses TRBV6-5 and TRBJ2-2; D unresolved. The CDR3 has 13 residues. V shed 1 base and J shed 5 bases, with 5 bases lying between them. CDR1 is MNHEY and CDR2 is SVGAGI in the germline V gene. CDR3 in amino acids: CASSYLRTGELFF. Here the CDR3 DNA reads TGTGCCAGCAGTTACTTGAGGACCGGGGAGCTGTTTTTT.

The genes are TRBV19 and TRBJ1-1; the D gene is possibly TRBD1 (5 bases). V was clipped by 3 bases and J by 0 bases, with 11 bases between them. The CDR3 has 15 residues. Germline lookup yields CDR1 LNHDA and CDR2 SQIVND (reference sequence). CDR3 DNA: TGTGCCAGTAGTATTCGGCGGGGGATGAACACTGAAGCTTTCTTT. It translates to CASSIRRGMNTEAFF.

The CDR3 coding sequence is TGTGCCAGCTCAAGACTGACAGCCACAACTAATGAAAAACTGTTTTTT. Encoded protein: CASSRLTATTNEKLFF. This rearrangement joins TRBV18 to TRBJ1-4, with D possibly matching TRBD1 (5 bases). The CDR3 runs to 16 residues. Trimming cost V 5 bases and J 0 bases, with 13 bases left between them. Germline V gives CDR1 KGHSH, CDR2 LQKENI.